This T cell receptor beta chain came from a study of human T cells and chemical hapten exposure. As concerns this clonotype: Its target is unknown.

J gave up 4 bases and V 0 bases, and 3 bases lay outside the gene matches. The CDR3 contains 16 residues. Germline V gene sequence: CDR1 LGHNA, CDR2 YSLEER. Study findings and constraints: PT1 expanded TCR counts correlated positively with patch test score.

TCRdb analysed the RACE reads with MiXCR anew, one entry per CDR3 protein. Of about 100,000 distinct CDR3 sequences listed, roughly a tenth were seen once; the top ten hold 2.2%. Regarding time point: patch test 1, 2 weeks after DPC sensitization. The treatment: therapeutic diphenylcyclopropenone sensitization with weekly scalp DPC. The template was total RNA from unfractionated whole blood. The chain links TRBV4-3 to TRBJ2-3; TRBD2 matches at 11 bases. This specimen consisted of whole blood, obtained in connection with sensitization to the hapten diphenylcyclopropenone (DPC). The TCR originated in a man aged 35-49 years with alopecia areata. Some clones in this sample may be carry-over from other donors' samples. The CDR3 DNA follows: TGCGCCAGCAGCCAAGATTTAGCGGGAGGGCCAGATACGCAGTATTTT. Translated: CASSQDLAGGPDTQYF.